These 7 T cell receptor beta chains were sequenced from one sample in a study of CD8+CD57+ T cells in acquired aplastic anemia. The TCR beta profiling, which covered VDJ combination and CDR3 sequence, was carried out using genomic DNA as the template. TCRdb re-called the reads through MiXCR, storing one row per CDR3 protein. The sample includes more than 250,000 distinct CDR3 sequences, about 56% of them seen just once. Sequencing used sorted CD4+, CD8+, or CD8+CD57+ T cells (not recorded which) from PBMCs. The receptors shown here come from a human donor with severe aplastic anemia or a healthy control (not recorded which).

This clonotype was seen ten or more times. CDR3 in DNA: TGCGCCAGCTATTGGGGGACAGTCAACTCTGGGGCCAACGTCCTGACTTTC. This translates into CASYWGTVNSGANVLTF. The genes are TRBV5-1 and TRBJ2-6; TRBD1 matches 7 bases. The CDR3 loop spans 17 amino acids. Per the germline V gene, CDR1 is SGHRS and CDR2 is YFSETQ. V gave up 7 bases and J gave up 0 bases; unmatched junction bases: 10.

V usage is TRBV6-4 and J usage is TRBJ2-2; D might be TRBD1 or TRBD2, each matching 5 bases. The CDR3 sequence is 15 residues long. The V gene lost 2 bases and the J gene lost 4 bases, with 11 bases spanning the gap. CDR1 is MRHNA, CDR2 SNTAGT, per germline. The CDR3 DNA reads TGTGCCAGCAGTGACGAAGGGGAGAGCACCGGGGAGCTGTTTTTT. Translating it yields CASSDEGESTGELFF.

As regards this clonotype: It may be a read error: a sequence one base away is much more abundant. This chain connects TRBV7-2 to TRBJ1-2, with a weak D call TRBD1 (6 bases). Germline CDR1 SGHTA, CDR2 FQGNSA. The CDR3 is 13 residues long. The CDR3: CASSLAGKGGCTF. The DNA for the CDR3 is TGTGCCAGCAGCTTAGCAGGGAAGGGGGGCTGCACCTTC. Combining the CDR3 with reference TRBV7-2 and TRBJ1-2 gives the whole variable domain GAGVSQSPSNKVTEKGKDVELRCDPISGHTALYWYRQSLGQGLEFLIYFQGNSAPDKSGLPSDRFSAERTGGSVSTLTIQRTQQEDSAVYLCASSLAGKGGCTFGSGTRLTVV.

V is TRBV2 and J is TRBJ1-6, with 8 bases lining up with TRBD1. This CDR3 has 16 residues. V lost 3 bases to trimming and J lost 5 bases; unmatched junction nucleotides: 6. Germline values: CDR1 SNHLY, CDR2 FYNNEI. The CDR3 spells CASSEWTGSNNSPLHF. The DNA for the CDR3 is TGTGCCAGCAGTGAGTGGACAGGGAGTAATAATTCACCCCTCCACTTT.

This chain uses TRBV20-1 with TRBJ1-3; 7 nucleotides match TRBD1. The CDR3 is 13 residues long. V gave up 4 bases and J gave up 5 bases; unmatched junction bases: 5. The germline V gene has CDR1 DFQATT and CDR2 SNEGSKA (reference sequence). CDR3 in amino acids: CSATTGDRNTIYF. The CDR3 DNA is TGCAGTGCTACCACAGGGGATCGAAACACCATATATTTT.

V and J are TRBV2 and TRBJ2-7; TRBD2 agrees at 10 bases. This CDR3 has 15 residues. The ends lost 5 bases at V and 2 bases at J; junction bases unmatched: 6. The germline V gene encodes CDR1 SNHLY and CDR2 FYNNEI. As DNA, the CDR3 is TGTGCCAGCAGTCCCGAGCTAGCGGGGGCCTACGAGCAGTACTTC. Protein: CASSPELAGAYEQYF.

This clonotype was detected many times. The genes are TRBV5-8 and TRBJ2-3; TRBD2 agrees at 9 bases. J gave up 2 bases and V 4 bases, and 5 bases lay outside the gene matches. This CDR3 has 15 residues. Germline V gene sequence: CDR1 SGHTS, CDR2 YDEGEE. The chain's CDR3 is CASSEGLANTDTQYF. The CDR3 DNA sequence: TGTGCCAGCAGCGAAGGACTAGCGAACACAGATACGCAGTATTTT.